Included here is one T cell receptor beta chain sequence, with context. The antigen is unknown. At the DNA level, this CDR3 is encoded by other sequences in the same sample as well. The data originate from a study of cytomegalovirus exposure and HLA in healthy donors. Study findings and constraints: About 180 TCR beta chains were listed as cytomegalovirus-associated.

Measured with immunoSEQ multiplex PCR; TCRdb has only the in-frame clones, and not every one. The profile shows 180,000 or so clones, about nine tenths of them singletons. The source of this sequence is a young man in good health and CMV-seropositive. The sample comprised PBMCs.

In DNA form, the CDR3 reads TGTGCCAGCAGCGTCAGTGGGACTAGCGGCACAGATACGCAGTATTTT. Translation: CASSVSGTSGTDTQYF. The V and J genes are TRBV9 and TRBJ2-3; 10 nucleotides align to TRBD2. CDR1 and CDR2 (germline): SGDLS, YYNGEE. V shed 2 bases, J shed 1 base, and the junction held 4 bases outside the gene matches. The length of the CDR3 is 16 residues.